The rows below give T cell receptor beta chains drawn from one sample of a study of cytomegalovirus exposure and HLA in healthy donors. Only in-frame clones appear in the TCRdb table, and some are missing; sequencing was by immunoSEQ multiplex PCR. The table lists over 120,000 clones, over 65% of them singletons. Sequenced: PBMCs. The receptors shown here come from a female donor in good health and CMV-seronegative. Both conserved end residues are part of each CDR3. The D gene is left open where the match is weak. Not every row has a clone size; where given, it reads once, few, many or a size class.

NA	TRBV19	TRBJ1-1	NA	TGTGCCAGCACAGGGTGGCAGAACACTGAAGCTTTCTTT	CASTGWQNTEAFF
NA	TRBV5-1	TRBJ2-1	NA	TGCGCCAGCAGCGTCGCGGCCTCCTACAATGAGCAGTTCTTC	CASSVAASYNEQFF
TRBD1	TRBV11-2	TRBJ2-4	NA	TGTGCCAGCAGCGAGAGTATACAGGGGGCCGGGGCCAAAAACATTCAGTACTTC	CASSESIQGAGAKNIQYF
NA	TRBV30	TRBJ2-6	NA	TGTGCCTGCCCCAGGGTCTCTGGGGCCAACGTCCTGACTTTC	CACPRVSGANVLTF
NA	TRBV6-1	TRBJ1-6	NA	TGTGCCAGTCAGGGGAGCAATTCACCCCTCCACTTT	CASQGSNSPLHF
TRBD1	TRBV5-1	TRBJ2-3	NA	TGCGCCAGCAGCTCCGACAGGGGTGACGCAGATACGCAGTATTTT	CASSSDRGDADTQYF
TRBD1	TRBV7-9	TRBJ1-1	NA	TGTGCCAGCAGCGTACGTTCGGGCGAGACAGGGTTGAACACTGAAGCTTTCTTT	CASSVRSGETGLNTEAFF
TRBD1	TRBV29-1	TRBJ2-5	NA	TGCAGCGTTGTGGGAGTTGGACAGGGGGCTTTGGAGACCCAGTACTTC	CSVVGVGQGALETQYF
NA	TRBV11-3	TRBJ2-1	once	TGTGCCAGCAGCGCGGGACCGACTGAGCAGTTCTTC	CASSAGPTEQFF
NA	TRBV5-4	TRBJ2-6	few	TGTGCCAGCAGGCCGGAGACTGGGGCCAACGTCCTGACTTTC	CASRPETGANVLTF
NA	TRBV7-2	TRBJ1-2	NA	TGTGCCAGCAGCTTAAAGGGGTTTACTGGCTACACCTTC	CASSLKGFTGYTF
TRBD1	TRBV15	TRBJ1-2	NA	TGTGCCACCAGCAGAGAGGGCAGGGGGTACTATGGCTACACCTTC	CATSREGRGYYGYTF
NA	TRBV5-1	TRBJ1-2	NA	TGCGCCAGCAGCTTGGTGGGGACACAGTATGGCTACACCTTC	CASSLVGTQYGYTF
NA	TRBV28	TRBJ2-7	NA	TGTGCCAGCAGTTTTTTGGCATGGCATACCTACGAGCAGTACTTC	CASSFLAWHTYEQYF
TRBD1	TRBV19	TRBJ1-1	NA	TGTGCCAGTAGTACACCGGGACAGGGAATCAAAGAGATGGCTTTCTTT	CASSTPGQGIKEMAFF